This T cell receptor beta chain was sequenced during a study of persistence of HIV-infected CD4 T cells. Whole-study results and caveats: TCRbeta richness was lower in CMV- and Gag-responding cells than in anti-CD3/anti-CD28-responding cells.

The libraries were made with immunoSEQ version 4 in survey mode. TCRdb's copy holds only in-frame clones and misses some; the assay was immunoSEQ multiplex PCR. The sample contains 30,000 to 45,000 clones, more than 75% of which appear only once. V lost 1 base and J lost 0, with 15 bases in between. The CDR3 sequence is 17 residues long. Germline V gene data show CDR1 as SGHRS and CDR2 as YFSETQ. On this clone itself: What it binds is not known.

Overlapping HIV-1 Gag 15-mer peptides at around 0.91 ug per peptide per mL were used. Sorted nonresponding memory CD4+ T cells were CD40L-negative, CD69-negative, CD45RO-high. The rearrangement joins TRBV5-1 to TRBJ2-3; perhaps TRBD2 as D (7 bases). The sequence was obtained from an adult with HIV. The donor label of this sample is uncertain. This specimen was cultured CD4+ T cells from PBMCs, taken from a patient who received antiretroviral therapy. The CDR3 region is CASSLRGGDPSTDTQYF. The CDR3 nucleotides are TGCGCCAGCAGCTTGAGGGGGGGAGATCCTAGCACAGATACGCAGTATTTT. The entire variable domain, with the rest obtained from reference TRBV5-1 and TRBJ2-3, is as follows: KAGVTQTPRYLIKTRGQQVTLSCSPISGHRSVSWYQQTPGQGLQFLFEYFSETQRNKGNFPGRFSGRQFSNSRSEMNVSTLELGDSALYLCASSLRGGDPSTDTQYFGPGTRLTVL.